A single sample is the source of the 19 T cell receptor beta chains below, sequenced in a study of early T cells in non-severe SARS-CoV-2 infection. Each CDR3 protein gets one entry after TCRdb re-called the 5' RACE reads with MiXCR. The table has more than 25,000 distinct CDR3 sequences, more than 4% seen once; the top ten hold approximately 6.3%. The source material was whole blood. These receptors all come from an adult who was a healthcare worker with PCR-confirmed SARS-CoV-2 infection or an uninfected control (not recorded which).

In this sample, this clonotype turned up many times. The V call is TRBV18, the J call TRBJ2-1; 7 bases are a match to TRBD2. Germline-derived CDR1 and CDR2 are KGHSH and LQKENI. The CDR3 has 13 amino acids. V lost 6 bases to trimming and J lost 7 bases; unmatched junction nucleotides: 6. The CDR3: CASSVTGGNEQFF. The CDR3 DNA reads TGTGCCAGCTCGGTGACGGGGGGAAATGAGCAGTTCTTC.

This clonotype was counted at least ten times. The V gene is TRBV19, the J gene TRBJ2-7, with D tentatively TRBD2 (6 bases). Germline V gene lookup returns CDR1 LNHDA and CDR2 SQIVND (reference sequence). The V end was cut by 3 bases, the J end by 5 bases, with 14 bases between. The CDR3 length is 14 residues. The CDR3 sequence is CASSMRDRRNEQYF. The CDR3, as DNA: TGTGCCAGTAGTATGCGGGATCGGAGGAACGAGCAGTACTTC.

The table lists this clonotype with many counts. The chain combines TRBV10-3 with TRBJ2-7, with 9 bases identical to TRBD2. This CDR3 contains 14 residues. The germline gives CDR1 ENHRY, CDR2 SYGVKD. V lost 6 bases and J lost 5; bases outside the gene matches: 8. DNA for the CDR3: TGTGCCATCAGCATTAGGGGACTAGCTAACGAGCAGTACTTC. Translating it yields CAISIRGLANEQYF.

This clonotype came up a few times. The chain carries TRBV19 and TRBJ1-5; TRBD1 aligns across 10 bases. Germline V lookup: CDR1 LNHDA, CDR2 SQIVND (reference sequence). The length of the CDR3 is 15 residues. Trimming took 3 bases from V and 7 from J; bases not matched to a gene: 6. As DNA, the CDR3 is TGTGCCAGTAGTATCAGGACAGGGGGACGGCAGCCCCAGCATTTT. Amino acids: CASSIRTGGRQPQHF.

This rearrangement joins TRBV24-1 to TRBJ1-2; TRBD1 aligns across 7 bases. This CDR3 region has 13 residues. The junction had 4 bases not matched to a gene; V was cut back by 5 bases and J by 5 bases. Germline V lookup: CDR1 KGHDR, CDR2 SFDVKD. The CDR3 protein is CATSAPGGYGYTF. Written as DNA, the CDR3 is TGTGCCACCAGTGCCCCAGGGGGATATGGCTACACCTTC.

This clonotype was seen more than once but under ten times. The V call is TRBV5-1, the J call TRBJ2-7; the match to TRBD2 covers 13 bases. The CDR3 extends over 14 amino acids. CDR1 and CDR2 (germline): SGHRS, YFSETQ. Trimming removed 4 bases from V and 7 bases from J; junction bases left unmatched: 5. The CDR3 bases are TGCGCCAGCAGCCCCCGGACTAGCGGGGGAGAGCAGTACTTC. It encodes CASSPRTSGGEQYF.

This clonotype was counted many times. The chain links TRBV19 to TRBJ1-5, with D hard to call. The V gene's germline CDR1 is LNHDA and CDR2 SQIVND (reference sequence). V was pared by 2 bases and J by 5 bases, with 16 bases between. The CDR3 covers 16 residues. In DNA, the CDR3 is TGTGCCAGTAGTATAAAGCACACCAGATCGGATCAGCCCCAGCATTTT. Amino acids: CASSIKHTRSDQPQHF.

This clonotype was detected many times. J is TRBJ2-1 and V is TRBV7-9, with D perhaps matching TRBD1 or TRBD2 (7 bases each). Germline-derived CDR1 and CDR2 are SEHNR and FQNEAQ (reference sequence). The CDR3 extends over 16 amino acids. V lost 1 base to trimming and J lost 8 bases, with 18 bases between them. The CDR3 DNA reads as TGTGCCAGCAGCTTAGATCGGCAGGGGGGGATTGATGAGCAGTTCTTC. Translation gives CASSLDRQGGIDEQFF.

In this sample, this clonotype turned up many times. The chain is built from TRBV12-3 or TRBV12-4 and TRBJ1-1, with 11 bases fitting TRBD1. The CDR3 totals 14 residues. The trim removed 8 bases at V and 0 bases at J, leaving 2 bases unmatched. CDR3: CASWTGGLNTEAFF. The CDR3 nucleotides are TGTGCCAGCTGGACAGGGGGCTTGAACACTGAAGCTTTCTTT.

This chain connects TRBV29-1 to TRBJ1-3, with 7 bases aligning to TRBD1. This CDR3 contains 13 residues. Germline CDR1 is SQVTM and CDR2 is ANQGSEA. Unmatched junction bases numbered 2, after V lost 3 bases and J lost 3 bases. The CDR3 reads CSVESGGGNTIYF. As DNA, the CDR3 is TGCAGCGTTGAGTCAGGGGGTGGAAACACCATATATTTT. The full variable domain, in which reference TRBV29-1 and TRBJ1-3 provide the parts outside the CDR3, is SAVISQKPSRDICQRGTSLTIQCQVDSQVTMMFWYRQQPGQSLTLIATANQGSEATYESGFVIDKFPISRPNLTFSTLTVSNMSPEDSSIYLCSVESGGGNTIYFGEGSWLTVV.

This clonotype was seen at least ten times. The J gene is TRBJ2-3, the V gene TRBV9; no reliable D call. Trimming cost V 0 bases and J 4 bases, with 15 bases left between them. The germline V gene encodes CDR1 SGDLS and CDR2 YYNGEE. There are 16 residues in the CDR3. The CDR3 here is CASSVDGSSRPDTQYF. CDR3 nucleotides: TGTGCCAGCAGCGTAGACGGCAGTAGCCGTCCAGATACGCAGTATTTT.

This clonotype occurred many times. The chain has TRBV29-1 and TRBJ2-3; 7 bases fit TRBD1. The trim removed 5 bases at V and 5 bases at J, leaving 7 bases unmatched. This CDR3 has 13 amino acids. The germline V gene has CDR1 SQVTM and CDR2 ANQGSEA. The CDR3 region is CSVRGSGGDTQYF. The CDR3 nucleotides are TGCAGCGTTAGGGGGTCAGGGGGAGATACGCAGTATTTT.

This clonotype has just a few counts. V is TRBV7-7 and J is TRBJ1-1; the D is unclear. The V and J ends lost 3 bases and 1 base respectively, with 6 bases between them. The CDR3 covers 13 residues. In germline, CDR1 is SSHAT, CDR2 FNYEAQ (reference sequence). CDR3 residues: CASSLSQNTEAFF. CDR3 sequence (DNA): TGTGCCAGCAGCTTGAGTCAGAACACTGAAGCTTTCTTT.

This clonotype was detected many times. The V call is TRBV10-3, the J call TRBJ2-7; TRBD2 aligns across 9 bases. Germline V gene data show CDR1 as ENHRY and CDR2 as SYGVKD. V dropped 1 base and J dropped 4; count of bases not matched to a gene: 8. CDR3 size: 16 residues. CDR3 DNA: TGTGCCATCAGTGAGTTTACAGCGGGAGGAGGATACGAGCAGTACTTC. It translates to CAISEFTAGGGYEQYF.

This clonotype was recorded many times. This rearrangement joins TRBV29-1 to TRBJ2-5; D gene ambiguous. Trimming left V 8 bases short and J 5 bases short, with 9 bases between. The CDR3 loop spans 10 amino acids. In germline, CDR1 is SQVTM, CDR2 ANQGSEA. CDR3 DNA: TGCAGCACCTTGGAGGAGACCCAGTACTTC. Its protein product is CSTLEETQYF. Complete variable domain (other parts from reference TRBV29-1 and TRBJ2-5): SAVISQKPSRDICQRGTSLTIQCQVDSQVTMMFWYRQQPGQSLTLIATANQGSEATYESGFVIDKFPISRPNLTFSTLTVSNMSPEDSSIYLCSTLEETQYFGPGTRLLVL.

The rearrangement joins TRBV4-3 to TRBJ2-3; D could derive from TRBD1 or TRBD2 (5 bases each). V was trimmed by 0 bases and J by 5 bases, leaving 6 bases between them. The CDR3 consists of 13 residues. Looked up from germline, CDR1 is LGHNA and CDR2 is YSLEER. CDR3: CASSQEGEDTQYF. The CDR3 nucleotides are TGCGCCAGCAGCCAAGAGGGGGAAGATACGCAGTATTTT.

This clonotype was counted ten times or more. The genes are TRBV15 and TRBJ1-2; D may be TRBD1 (6 bases). Germline V gives CDR1 LNHNV, CDR2 YYDKDF (reference sequence). This CDR3 region has 14 residues. Trimming took off 1 base at V and 7 bases at J, with 13 bases between the two ends. CDR3 in amino acids: CATSRGDRDTGYTF. The DNA for the CDR3 is TGTGCCACCAGCAGAGGGGACCGGGACACTGGCTACACCTTC.

This clonotype was observed a handful of times. J is TRBJ2-1 and V is TRBV27, with 13 bases lining up with TRBD2. The CDR3 has 14 residues. Germline assignment: CDR1 MNHEY and CDR2 SMNVEV (reference sequence). The junction had 9 bases not matched to a gene; V was cut back by 7 bases and J by 12 bases. The CDR3 nucleotides are TGTGCCAGCAAACTAGCGGGAGGGCCGGGGCTGCAGTTCTTC. It yields the protein CASKLAGGPGLQFF.

This rearrangement joins TRBV28 to TRBJ2-3; 14 nucleotides agree with TRBD2. The V gene's germline CDR1 is MDHEN and CDR2 SYDVKM. The trim removed 6 bases at V and 2 bases at J, leaving 10 bases unmatched. The CDR3 loop spans 18 amino acids. CDR3 residues: CASRLLRLAGGLTDTQYF. DNA for the CDR3: TGTGCCAGCAGACTCCTCCGACTAGCGGGAGGGCTCACAGATACGCAGTATTTT.